The clone carrying this T cell receptor beta chain was observed a handful of times. Its specificity is not known. CDR3 length equals 12 residues. Germline CDR1 and CDR2: SQVTM and ANQGSEA. V gave up 2 bases and J gave up 3 bases, with 7 bases separating them. Method: immunoSEQ multiplex PCR; TCRdb's copy keeps in-frame clones and lacks some. The repertoire includes approximately 150,000 clones, roughly 90% of them detected once, and 2.6% sits in the top ten. This sample was included in a study of T cell responses to AZD1222 COVID-19 vaccine. General study points: Researchers took repertoire samples only after the peak T cell response had come. As reported, nearly half of all spike-specific TCRs target variant regions that are unmutated. Baseline seropositivity occurred in only a handful of AZD1222 recipients. Increased Spike-specific TCR breadth and depth were observed after two AZD1222 doses.

This clonotype originated in an adult in good health. Material: peripheral blood, obtained on day 0 of AZD1222 vaccination. The chain links TRBV29-1 to TRBJ1-1; D possibly corresponds to TRBD1 (6 bases). CDR3: CSVENRDTEAFF. The CDR3 nucleotides read TGCAGCGTTGAAAACAGGGACACTGAAGCTTTCTTT.